Listed here is a single T cell receptor (beta chain). The data were taken from a study of blood T cell repertoires in COVID-19. The overall study: Samples taken during acute and convalescent COVID-19 were collected in the United States, Italy and Spain.

The V and J ends lost 0 bases and 1 base respectively, with 6 bases between them. Germline V CDR1 and CDR2: MGHRA, YSYEKL. There are 14 residues in the CDR3. Sequencing was performed with immunoSEQ multiplex PCR; in TCRdb, only in-frame clones are kept and a portion is missing. Among about 120,000 clones, just over 85% were seen once, and the ten largest hold 0.88%. The TCR was taken from a woman between 50 and 59 years old with active or convalescent COVID-19. Material for sequencing was peripheral blood. The gene calls are TRBV4-1 and TRBJ1-1, with a tentative D call TRBD1 (6 bases). CDR3 bases: TGCGCCAGCAGCCAAGAAGGGGGGAACACTGAAGCTTTCTTT. This gives the protein CASSQEGGNTEAFF.